The clone carrying this T cell receptor (beta chain) was counted a few times. The antigen remains unidentified. Indicated time point: persistent/refractory GD, antithyroid drugs over 5 years with positive TRAb. Extracted RNA from PBMCs served as the source of the TCR library. As collected, the peripheral blood samples measured approximately 10 milliliters each and went into EDTA tubes. Building the TCR beta libraries relied on iRepertoire HTBI primers, and CDR3 regions underwent Arm-PCR. TCRdb analysed the multiplex PCR reads with MiXCR anew, one entry per CDR3 protein. This sample has 450,000 or so distinct CDR3 sequences; less than 25% occur once, and the top ten carry less than 9%. This sample is drawn from a study of regulatory T cells in long-lasting Graves disease. Study outcomes and limitations: Few sampled subjects may have lowered accuracy.

The CDR3 covers 15 residues. Germline CDR1 is SGHKS and CDR2 is YYEKEE (reference sequence). V shed 0 bases and J 6 bases; nucleotides not matched to a gene: 8. J is TRBJ2-5 and V is TRBV5-5; 7 positions agree with TRBD1. The sequences come from peripheral blood mononuclear cells (PBMCs), collected when the disease was refractory, from a patient treated with antithyroid drugs. The receptor's source is a female donor with Graves disease. The CDR3 loop is CASSLAHRGGKTQYF. The CDR3 nucleotides are TGTGCCAGCAGCTTGGCCCACAGGGGTGGGAAGACCCAGTACTTC.